The 8 T cell receptor beta chains below were found in one sample sequenced in a study of T cells in Graves' hyperthyroidism and ophthalmopathy. TCR beta CDR3 regions were amplified from RNA. The HTBI primer set served for first-round RT-PCR of the TCR CDR3. MiXCR, run by TCRdb on the multiplex PCR reads, gives a single entry per CDR3 protein. The data contain about 710,000 distinct CDR3 sequences, roughly 17% of them singletons. The sequenced material came from blood. The receptors were gathered from a man in his late teens or twenties with Graves' hyperthyroidism.

The V and J genes are TRBV15 and TRBJ2-7; TRBD2 agrees at 14 bases. The end of the DNA aligns better with TRBJ2-1, so the J call may be wrong. The CDR3 is made up of 17 amino acids. Germline values: CDR1 LNHNV, CDR2 YYDKDF (reference sequence). In DNA, the CDR3 is TGTGCCACCAGCAGAGAAGGACTAGCGGGAGGACTCTACGAGCAGTTCTTC. It is translated as CATSREGLAGGLYEQFF.

This sequence joins TRBV5-1 and TRBJ2-3, with 7 bases matching TRBD2. The CDR3 contains 15 residues. The V segment lost 4 bases and the J segment 0 bases; nucleotides outside the gene matches: 5. Germline V gives CDR1 SGHRS, CDR2 YFSETQ. The CDR3 region has the DNA TGCGCCAGCAGCCTCCAGCGGGACAGCACAGATACGCAGTATTTT. Translation: CASSLQRDSTDTQYF.

The rearrangement joins TRBV24-1 to TRBJ2-1; D uncertain. The V and J ends lost 4 bases and 6 bases respectively, with 12 bases between them. The CDR3 covers 14 residues. CDR1 and CDR2 (germline): KGHDR, SFDVKD. Here the CDR3 reads CATSDPGVLNEQFF. Here the CDR3 DNA reads TGTGCCACCAGTGACCCGGGCGTACTCAATGAGCAGTTCTTC.

Comments on this clonotype: A junction end diverges from the germline sequence, so it may reflect a read error. CDR3 region: CASSRGLAGRSAYNEQFF. In nucleotides, the CDR3 is TGTGCCAGCAGCCGCGGACTAGCGGGAAGATCAGCGTACAATGAGCAGTTCTTC. The chain is built from TRBV5-1 and TRBJ2-1, with 12 bases lining up with TRBD2. CDR1 is SGHRS and CDR2 is YFSETQ in the germline V gene. This CDR3 spans 18 amino acids.

Details on this clonotype: This may stem from a read error, because a much larger clone lies one nucleotide away. The chain employs TRBV11-2 and TRBJ2-1, with 7 bases that match TRBD2. The germline CDR1 and CDR2 sequences are SGHAT and FQNNGV. Trimming removed 5 bases from V and 9 bases from J; junction bases left unmatched: 10. The CDR3 totals 14 residues. As DNA, the CDR3 is TGTGCCAGCAGCCCCGGGGGGTCTGACAGTGAGCAGTTCTTC. As protein: CASSPGGSDSEQFF.

This clonotype was seen repeatedly, ten times or more. J is TRBJ2-7 and V is TRBV28; TRBD1 might be the D (5 bases). CDR3 size: 15 residues. The V end was cut by 5 bases, the J end by 0 bases, with 14 bases between. The V gene's germline CDR1 is MDHEN and CDR2 SYDVKM. The CDR3 nucleotides read TGTGCCAGCAGTCCAGACAGTCTTCTCTCCTACGAGCAGTACTTC. Protein sequence: CASSPDSLLSYEQYF.

This clonotype was found a few times. The rearrangement joins TRBV9 to TRBJ2-2; D possibly matches TRBD1 or TRBD2 (5 bases each). Trimming pared 6 bases from V and 3 bases from J, leaving 9 bases between. CDR1 SGDLS and CDR2 YYNGEE come from the germline V gene. The CDR3 spans 13 residues. CDR3 amino acids: CASTGRHTGELFF. The CDR3 DNA reads TGTGCCAGCACGGGACGACACACCGGGGAGCTGTTTTTT.

This clonotype appeared once. The rearrangement links TRBV25-1 to TRBJ2-1, with D perhaps TRBD1 (5 bases). Germline V CDR1 and CDR2: MGHDK, SYGVNS. V lost 3 bases and J 5 bases, leaving 14 bases between the germline ends. This CDR3 comprises 15 residues. For the CDR3, the DNA is TGTGCCAGCAGTGAGATAGTAGTAGGGGACAATGAGCAGTTCTTC. Its protein product is CASSEIVVGDNEQFF.